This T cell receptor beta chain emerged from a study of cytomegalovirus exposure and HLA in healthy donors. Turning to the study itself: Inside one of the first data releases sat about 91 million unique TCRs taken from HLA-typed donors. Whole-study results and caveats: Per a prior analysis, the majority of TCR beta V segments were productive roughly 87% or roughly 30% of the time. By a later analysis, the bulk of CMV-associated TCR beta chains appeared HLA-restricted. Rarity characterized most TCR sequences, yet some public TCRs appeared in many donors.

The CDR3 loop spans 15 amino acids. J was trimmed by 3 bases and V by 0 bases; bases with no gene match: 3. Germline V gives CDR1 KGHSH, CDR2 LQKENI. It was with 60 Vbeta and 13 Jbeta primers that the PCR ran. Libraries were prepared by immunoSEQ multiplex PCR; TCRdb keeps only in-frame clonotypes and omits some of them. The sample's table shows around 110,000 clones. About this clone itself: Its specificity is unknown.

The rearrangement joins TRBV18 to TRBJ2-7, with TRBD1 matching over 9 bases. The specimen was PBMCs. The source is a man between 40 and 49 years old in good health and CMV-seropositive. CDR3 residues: CASSPPQGARYEQYF. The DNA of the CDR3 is TGTGCCAGCTCACCACCACAGGGGGCGCGCTACGAGCAGTACTTC. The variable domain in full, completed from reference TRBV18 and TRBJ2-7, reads NAGVMQNPRHLVRRRGQEARLRCSPMKGHSHVYWYRQLPEEGLKFMVYLQKENIIDESGMPKERFSAEFPKEGPSILRIQQVVRGDSAAYFCASSPPQGARYEQYFGPGTRLTVT.